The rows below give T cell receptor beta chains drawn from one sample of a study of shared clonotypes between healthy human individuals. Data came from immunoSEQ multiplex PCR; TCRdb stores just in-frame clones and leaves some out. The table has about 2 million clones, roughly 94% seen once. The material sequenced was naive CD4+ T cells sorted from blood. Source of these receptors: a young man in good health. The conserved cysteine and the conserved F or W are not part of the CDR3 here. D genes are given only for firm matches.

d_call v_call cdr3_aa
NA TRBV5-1 ASSWVRGQRETQY
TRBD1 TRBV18 ASSPQGAANNEQF
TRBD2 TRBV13 ASSFLFSLGTGTSGSGTDTQY
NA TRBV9 ASSVDVPNEKLF
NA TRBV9 ASSVSTNTGELF
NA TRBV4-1 ASSVTDSYEQY
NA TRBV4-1 ASSLLGGFGTEAF
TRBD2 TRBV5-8 ASRTGTSGSRGSETQY
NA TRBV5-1 ASSLQGYEQY
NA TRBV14 ASSQVAGTMSGNTIY
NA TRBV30 AWSFNDEQF
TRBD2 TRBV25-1 ASSVPGDGAGPNYEQY
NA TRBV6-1 ASSVKGGYGYT
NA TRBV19 ASSESRNTEAF
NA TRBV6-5 ASSYPTDTQY
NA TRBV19 ASSVRGSNTEAF
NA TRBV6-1 ASSTRGPAF
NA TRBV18 ASTPSGGKETQY
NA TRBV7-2 ASSLLQGRSPLH
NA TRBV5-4 ASSSYRTDTNYGYT